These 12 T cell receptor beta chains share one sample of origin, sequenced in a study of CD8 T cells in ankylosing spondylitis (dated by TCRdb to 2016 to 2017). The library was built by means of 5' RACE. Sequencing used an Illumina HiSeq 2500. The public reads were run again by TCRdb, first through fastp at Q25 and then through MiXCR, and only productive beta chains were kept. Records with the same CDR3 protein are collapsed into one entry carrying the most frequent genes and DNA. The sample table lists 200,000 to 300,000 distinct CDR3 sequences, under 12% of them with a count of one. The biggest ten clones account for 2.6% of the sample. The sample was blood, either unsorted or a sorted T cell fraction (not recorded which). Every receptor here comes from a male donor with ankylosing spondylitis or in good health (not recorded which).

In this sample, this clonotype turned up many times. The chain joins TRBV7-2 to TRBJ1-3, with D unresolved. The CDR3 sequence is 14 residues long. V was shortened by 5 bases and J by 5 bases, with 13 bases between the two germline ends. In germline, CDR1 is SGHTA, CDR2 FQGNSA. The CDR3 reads CASSRPGLRNTIYF. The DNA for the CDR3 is TGTGCCAGCAGCCGACCCGGACTGCGAAACACCATATATTTT.

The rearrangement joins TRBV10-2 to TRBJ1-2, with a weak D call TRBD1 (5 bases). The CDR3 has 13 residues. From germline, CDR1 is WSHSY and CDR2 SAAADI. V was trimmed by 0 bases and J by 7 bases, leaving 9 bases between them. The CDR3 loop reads CASSESRAGGYTF. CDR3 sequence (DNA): TGCGCCAGCAGTGAGTCCAGGGCTGGTGGCTACACCTTC.

This CDR3 is CASSPDREKLFF. The DNA of the CDR3 is TGCGCCAGCAGCCCTGATCGGGAAAAACTGTTTTTT. The chain couples TRBV4-1 to TRBJ1-4; D gene ambiguous. Germline CDR1 and CDR2: MGHRA and YSYEKL. The V end was cut by 4 bases, the J end by 8 bases, with 8 bases between. The CDR3 has 12 residues.

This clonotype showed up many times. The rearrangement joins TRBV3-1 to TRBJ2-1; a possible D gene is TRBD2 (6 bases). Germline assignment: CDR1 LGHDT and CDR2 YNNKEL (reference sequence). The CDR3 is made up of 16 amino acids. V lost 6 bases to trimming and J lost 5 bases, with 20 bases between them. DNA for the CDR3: TGTGCCAGCAGACCAAGTCCGGGACTGACTCACAATGAGCAGTTCTTC. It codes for CASRPSPGLTHNEQFF.

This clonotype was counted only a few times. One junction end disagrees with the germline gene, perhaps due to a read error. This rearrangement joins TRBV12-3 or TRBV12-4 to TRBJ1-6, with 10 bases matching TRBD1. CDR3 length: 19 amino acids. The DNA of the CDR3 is TGTGCCAGCTGTTTAGGGGACAGGGGAAGAGTATACTATAATTCACCCCTCCACTTT. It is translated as CASCLGDRGRVYYNSPLHF.

The CDR3 DNA sequence: TGTGCCAGCAGCTTAGCACCGAGGACTGAAGCTTTCTTT. It translates to CASSLAPRTEAFF. V usage is TRBV7-2 and J usage is TRBJ1-1; D is undetermined. V was clipped by 0 bases and J by 5 bases, with 7 bases between them. This CDR3 is 13 amino acids long. Germline assignment: CDR1 SGHTA and CDR2 FQGNSA.

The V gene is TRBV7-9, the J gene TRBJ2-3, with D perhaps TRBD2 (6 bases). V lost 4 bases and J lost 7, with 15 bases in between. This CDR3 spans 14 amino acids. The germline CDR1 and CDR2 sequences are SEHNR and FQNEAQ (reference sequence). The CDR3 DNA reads TGTGCCAGCAGCTCACGGGACTTCACTTATACGCAGTATTTT. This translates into CASSSRDFTYTQYF.

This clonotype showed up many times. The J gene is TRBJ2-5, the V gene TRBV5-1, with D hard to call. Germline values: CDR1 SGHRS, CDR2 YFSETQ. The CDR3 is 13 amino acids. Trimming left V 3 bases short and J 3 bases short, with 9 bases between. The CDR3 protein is CASSSIVEETQYF. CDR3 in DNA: TGCGCCAGCAGCTCGATAGTAGAAGAGACCCAGTACTTC.

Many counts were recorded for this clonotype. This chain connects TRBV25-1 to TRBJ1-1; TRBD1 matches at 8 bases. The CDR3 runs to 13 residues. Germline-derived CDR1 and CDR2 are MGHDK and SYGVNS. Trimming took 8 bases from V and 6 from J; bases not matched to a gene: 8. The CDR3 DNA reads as TGTGCCAGCCACGAGACAGGGGTCTCTGAAGCTTTCTTT. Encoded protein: CASHETGVSEAFF.

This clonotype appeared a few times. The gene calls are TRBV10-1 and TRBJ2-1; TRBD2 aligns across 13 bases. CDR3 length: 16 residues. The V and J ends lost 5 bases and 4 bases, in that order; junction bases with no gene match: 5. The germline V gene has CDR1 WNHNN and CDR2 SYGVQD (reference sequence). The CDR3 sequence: CASSTSGGAPYNEQFF. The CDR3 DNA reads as TGCGCCAGCAGTACTAGCGGGGGGGCGCCTTACAATGAGCAGTTCTTC.

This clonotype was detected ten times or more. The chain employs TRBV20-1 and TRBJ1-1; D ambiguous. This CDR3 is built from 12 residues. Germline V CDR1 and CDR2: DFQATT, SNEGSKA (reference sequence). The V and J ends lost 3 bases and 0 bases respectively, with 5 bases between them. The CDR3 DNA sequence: TGCAGTGCTAGTCCGATGAACACTGAAGCTTTCTTT. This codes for CSASPMNTEAFF.

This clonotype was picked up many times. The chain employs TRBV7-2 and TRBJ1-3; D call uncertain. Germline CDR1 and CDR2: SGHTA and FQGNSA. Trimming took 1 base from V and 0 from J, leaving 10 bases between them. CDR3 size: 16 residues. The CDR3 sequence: CASSLEGGGSGNTIYF. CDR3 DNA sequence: TGTGCCAGCAGCTTAGAAGGAGGAGGCTCTGGAAACACCATATATTTT.